This T cell receptor (beta chain) is from a study of molecular identifiers for immune sequencing clone quantification (dated by TCRdb to 2016 to 2018). Broadly, across the study: In a replicate experiment, RNA from roughly 20,000 or 100,000 naive CD8 T cells was split into five aliquots, four of which were sequenced. The study was a methods study using CD8 T cells to benchmark molecular-identifier clustering-based TCR repertoire sequencing (MIDCIRS) and TCR RNA copy counting.

Naive CD8 T cell libraries were made from about 21,000 to 970,000 sorted cells using 10%, 30% or 50% of purified RNA. On a BD FACSAria II, naive CD8 T cells were FACS-sorted as CD8+CD4-CCR7+CD45RA+ and collected into RLT Plus buffer. More than 8 TCR copies' worth of Jurkat RNA were spiked into about 20,000-1,100,000 naive CD8 T cell samples to test detection sensitivity. CD8 T cells were enriched with RosetteSep CD8+ T Cell Enrichment Cocktail and Ficoll-Paque, followed by ACK red cell lysis. Notes on this clonotype: Its antigen is currently not known. Base qualities were left out, and no much larger clone turns up one base away.

The paper as a whole reports these results and caveats: When barcode sub-clustering was omitted, TCR diversity was inflated by chimeric consensus sequences, with chimeras reaching as high as 47%. Spiked-in Jurkat TCR RNA (about ten copies' worth), which is not part of the donor repertoire, was contained in the naive libraries. Identical TCR molecules sharing a barcode could cause highly expanded clone sizes to be underestimated. About 2.9 recovered TCR RNA copies per cell were obtained by modeling, versus about 9.7 by digital PCR, implying a capture efficiency of about 30%. Clones above 20 RNA copies held over 97% of molecules in CMV-specific effector cells but under 1% in naive cells. Spiked-in Jurkat TCR RNA equal to a single cell's worth was reported to be detectable even within one million naive CD8 T cells.

Library construction relied on PCR. Sequenced using a NextSeq 500. Bulk TCR libraries were prepared as previously described, using TCR primers listed in Table S5. Total RNA was purified with the Qiagen AllPrep DNA/RNA kit. Before any analysis, reads coming from multiple sequencing runs of the same library were combined into one pool. The paper's processing steps were these. Reads were retained only if an exact TCR constant sequence was present, and the retained reads were trimmed to 150 nt and grouped according to their 12-nt molecular barcodes. Within each barcode group, reads were sub-clustered at a 15% Levenshtein threshold, and quality-weighted consensus sequences were built per RNA molecule. Non-functional sequences were filtered out, along with any lower-count sequence sitting one edit away from another sequence. Barcode sub-clusters with fewer than 20% of the maximum read count were removed, based on fitting two negative binomial distributions. TCRdb handled the public reads itself, with Q25 trimming in fastp and clone calling in MiXCR, and kept productive beta chains. Each record represents a unique CDR3 protein, reported with the most common genes and DNA among its rows. TCRdb's processing, not the authors', yielded these V and J calls. The sample yields over 550,000 distinct CDR3 sequences; about 25% were counted once. About 0.84% of the sample belongs to the ten largest clones.

Reading from cysteine to phenylalanine, the CDR3 counts 15 amino acids. The CDR3 DNA has 45 bases and is translated from base 1. Via the germline V gene, CDR1 is LGHNA and CDR2 YSLEER. At the junction V is shortened by 0 bases and J by 1 base; bases outside the gene matches: 2. The sequenced sample consisted of naive CD8+ T cells from blood, with Jurkat cell RNA spiked in. Taken with the paper, the label for cell subset or site translates to: FACS-sorted CD8+CD4-CCR7+CD45RA+ naive T cells. The sequence derives from a human donor in good health. Some libraries in this study had Jurkat cell RNA spiked in. This receptor chain uses TRBV4-3 and TRBJ1-1; 7 bases in between match TRBD1. The DNA sequence is TGCGCCAGCAGCCAAGAACAGGGGAGGAACACTGAAGCTTTCTTT. This yields the protein CASSQEQGRNTEAFF.